The TCR beta chain under discussion was sequenced for a study of breast tumors, draining lymph nodes, adjacent tissues. Points from the study as a whole: Tumor TCR diversity was below lymph nodes but above nontumor tissue. Most tumor T cells seemingly derive from lymph node, then expand in tumor.

MiXCR, run by TCRdb on the multiplex PCR reads, gives a single entry per CDR3 protein. The data hold approximately 19,000 distinct CDR3 sequences, with approximately 49% observed a single time. Per the germline V gene, CDR1 is SNHLY and CDR2 is FYNNEI. V trimming: 4 bases; J trimming: 2 bases; junction bases outside the gene matches: 8. The length of the CDR3 is 16 residues. This clonotype was counted ten times or more. The antigen is undetermined. The J gene is TRBJ1-5, the V gene TRBV2; TRBD1 matches at 7 bases. This TCR derives from a female donor with breast cancer. Some clones in this sample may be carry-over from other donors' samples. Sequencing was performed on breast tumor tissue. CDR3 residues: CASSARGISGNQPQHF. CDR3 nucleotides: TGTGCCAGCAGTGCCAGGGGGATAAGTGGCAATCAGCCCCAGCATTTT.